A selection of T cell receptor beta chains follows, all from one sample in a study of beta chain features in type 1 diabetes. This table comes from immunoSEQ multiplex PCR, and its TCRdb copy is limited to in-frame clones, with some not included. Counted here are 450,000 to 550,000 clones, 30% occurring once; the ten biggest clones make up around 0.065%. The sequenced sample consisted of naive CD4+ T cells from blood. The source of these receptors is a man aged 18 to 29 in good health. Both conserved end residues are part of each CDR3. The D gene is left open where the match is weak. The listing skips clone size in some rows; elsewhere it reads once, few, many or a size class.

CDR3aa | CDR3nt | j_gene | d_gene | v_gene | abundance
CASTPSGAHEQYF | TGTGCCAGCACCCCTAGCGGCGCGCACGAGCAGTACTTC | TRBJ2-7 | TRBD2 | TRBV7-9 | few
CASSKTSGGYNEQFF | TGTGCCAGCAGCAAGACTAGCGGGGGGTACAATGAGCAGTTCTTC | TRBJ2-1 | TRBD2 | TRBV9 | few
CSVEPGDREGYTF | TGCAGCGTTGAACCTGGGGACCGGGAAGGCTACACCTTC | TRBJ1-2 | . | TRBV29-1 | .
CASSQGGGPSIGETQYF | TGTGCCAGCAGCCAAGGTGGAGGCCCCTCCATCGGAGAGACCCAGTACTTC | TRBJ2-5 | . | TRBV14 | .
CSVVSGGAKNIQYF | TGCAGCGTTGTTTCAGGGGGAGCCAAAAACATTCAGTACTTC | TRBJ2-4 | TRBD1 | TRBV29-1 | few
CASSVTSGRTNEQFF | TGTGCCAGCAGCGTGACTAGCGGGAGAACAAATGAGCAGTTCTTC | TRBJ2-1 | TRBD2 | TRBV9 | few
CASSQWTASNEKLFF | TGCGCCAGCAGCCAGTGGACAGCCTCTAATGAAAAACTGTTTTTT | TRBJ1-4 | . | TRBV4-1 | .
CASRLAGGVGTDTQYF | TGTGCCAGCAGACTAGCGGGAGGGGTAGGCACAGATACGCAGTATTTT | TRBJ2-3 | TRBD2 | TRBV7-2 | .
CASSLTVGPDTQYF | TGTGCCAGCAGTCTCACGGTGGGGCCAGATACGCAGTATTTT | TRBJ2-3 | . | TRBV27 | .
CASSHPGQLQETQYF | TGCGCCAGCAGCCACCCGGGACAGCTCCAAGAGACCCAGTACTTC | TRBJ2-5 | TRBD1 | TRBV4-1 | .
CAWSQDRRNTEAFF | TGTGCCTGGAGTCAGGACAGGAGGAACACTGAAGCTTTCTTT | TRBJ1-1 | TRBD1 | TRBV30 | .
CAWSRTGAHQPQHF | TGTGCCTGGAGCCGGACAGGGGCGCATCAGCCCCAGCATTTT | TRBJ1-5 | TRBD1 | TRBV30 | .